The entry below gives a single TCR beta chain sequence along with its context. This specimen includes other DNA sequences encoding the same CDR3. Per the original methods: Using reference gene primer amplification, nucleated cell counts were estimated. Generated by immunoSEQ multiplex PCR, the TCRdb table keeps only in-frame clones and is missing some. V and J calls plus clone size are reproduced from that table; the DNA served to infer D and trimming. In the table there are hundreds of thousands of clones, roughly 85% of which are singletons. The sample belongs to a study of blood T cell repertoires in COVID-19. Study information: Specimens from acute and convalescent COVID-19 originated in the United States, Italy and Spain.

Deletions cut 5 bases from V and 3 bases from J, with 5 bases between. This CDR3 is built from 11 residues. Germline V gives CDR1 SGHVS, CDR2 FQNEAQ. Source material: PBMCs or T cells enriched from blood (not recorded which). This sequence was found in a young woman with acute COVID-19. The V and J genes are TRBV7-8 and TRBJ2-7; D is ambiguous. CDR3 sequence: CASSPSYEQYF. The CDR3 nucleotides are TGTGCCAGCAGCCCCAGCTACGAGCAGTACTTC.